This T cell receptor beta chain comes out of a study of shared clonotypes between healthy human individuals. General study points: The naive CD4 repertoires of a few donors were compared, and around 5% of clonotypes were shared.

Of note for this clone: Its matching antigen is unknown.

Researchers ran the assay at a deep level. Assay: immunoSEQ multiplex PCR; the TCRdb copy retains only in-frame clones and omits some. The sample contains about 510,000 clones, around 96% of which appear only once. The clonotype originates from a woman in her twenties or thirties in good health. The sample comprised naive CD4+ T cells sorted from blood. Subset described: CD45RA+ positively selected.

DNA for the CDR3: TGCGCCAGCACTACCTTAGCGGAAGTAGGCGAGCAGTACTTC. Translating it yields CASTTLAEVGEQYF. The chain joins TRBV5-1 to TRBJ2-7, with D perhaps matching TRBD2 (6 bases). Per the germline V gene, CDR1 is SGHRS and CDR2 is YFSETQ. There are 14 residues in the CDR3. Trimming shortened V by 6 bases and J by 6 bases, and 19 bases separated the two germline ends.